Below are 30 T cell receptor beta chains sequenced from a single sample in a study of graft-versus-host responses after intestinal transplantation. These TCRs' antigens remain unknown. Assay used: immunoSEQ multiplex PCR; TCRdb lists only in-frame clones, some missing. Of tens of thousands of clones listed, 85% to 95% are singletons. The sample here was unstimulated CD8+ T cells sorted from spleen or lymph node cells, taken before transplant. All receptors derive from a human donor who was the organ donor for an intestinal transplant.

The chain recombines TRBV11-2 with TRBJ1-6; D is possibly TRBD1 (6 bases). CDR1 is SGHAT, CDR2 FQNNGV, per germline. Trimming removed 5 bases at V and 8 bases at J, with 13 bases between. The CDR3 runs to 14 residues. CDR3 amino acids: CASSRRGGDSPLHF. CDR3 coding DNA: TGTGCCAGCAGCCGCAGGGGCGGCGATTCACCCCTCCACTTT.

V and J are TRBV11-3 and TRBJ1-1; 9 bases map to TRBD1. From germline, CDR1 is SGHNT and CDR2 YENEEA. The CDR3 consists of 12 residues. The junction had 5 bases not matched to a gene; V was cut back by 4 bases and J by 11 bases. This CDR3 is CASSSTDRGAFF. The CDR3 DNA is TGTGCCAGCAGCTCAACGGACAGGGGCGCTTTCTTT.

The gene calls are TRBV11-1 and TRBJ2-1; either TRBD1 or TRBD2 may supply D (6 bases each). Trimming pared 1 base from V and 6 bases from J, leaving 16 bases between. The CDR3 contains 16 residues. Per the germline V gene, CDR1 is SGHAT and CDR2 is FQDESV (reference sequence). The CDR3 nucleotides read TGTGCCAGCAGCTTAGGGGGAGGTTTAGGGGGCAATGAGCAGTTCTTC. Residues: CASSLGGGLGGNEQFF.

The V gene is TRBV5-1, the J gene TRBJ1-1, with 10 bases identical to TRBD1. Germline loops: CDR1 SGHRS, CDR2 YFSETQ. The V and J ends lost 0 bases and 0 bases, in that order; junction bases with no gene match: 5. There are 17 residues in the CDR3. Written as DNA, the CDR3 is TGCGCCAGCAGCTTGGCGCCGGGACAGGGGCTGAACACTGAAGCTTTCTTT. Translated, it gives CASSLAPGQGLNTEAFF.

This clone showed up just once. In DNA, the CDR3 is TGCGCCAGCAGTGAGACCAGCGGGGGGACCGAGCAGTACTTC. Translating gives CASSETSGGTEQYF. This sequence joins TRBV10-1 and TRBJ2-7, with 9 nucleotides matching TRBD2. The junction had 5 bases not matched to a gene; V was cut back by 2 bases and J by 6 bases. This CDR3 contains 14 residues. The germline gives CDR1 WNHNN, CDR2 SYGVQD (reference sequence).

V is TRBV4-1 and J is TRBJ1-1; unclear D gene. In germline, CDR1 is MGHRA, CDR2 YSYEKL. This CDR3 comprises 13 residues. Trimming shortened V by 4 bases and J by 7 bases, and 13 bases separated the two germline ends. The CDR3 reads CASSPTMIVEAFF. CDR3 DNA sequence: TGCGCCAGCAGCCCGACGATGATCGTTGAAGCTTTCTTT.

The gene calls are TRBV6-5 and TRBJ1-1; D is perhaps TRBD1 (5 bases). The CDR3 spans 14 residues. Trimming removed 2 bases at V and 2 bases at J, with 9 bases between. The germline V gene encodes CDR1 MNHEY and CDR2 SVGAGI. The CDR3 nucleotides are TGTGCCAGCAGTTACGGGGGGATAAACACTGAAGCTTTCTTT. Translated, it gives CASSYGGINTEAFF.

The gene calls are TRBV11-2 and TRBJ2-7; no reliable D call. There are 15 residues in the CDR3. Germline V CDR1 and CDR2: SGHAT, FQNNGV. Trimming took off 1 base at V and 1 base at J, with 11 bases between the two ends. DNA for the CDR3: TGTGCCAGCAGCTTAGCGGCACTCTCGTCCTACGAGCAGTACTTC. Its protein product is CASSLAALSSYEQYF.

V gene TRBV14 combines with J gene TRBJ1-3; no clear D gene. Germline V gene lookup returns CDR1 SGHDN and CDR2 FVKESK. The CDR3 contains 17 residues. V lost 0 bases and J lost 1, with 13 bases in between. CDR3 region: CASSQDWWTHSGNTIYF. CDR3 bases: TGTGCCAGCAGCCAAGATTGGTGGACCCATTCTGGAAACACCATATATTTT.

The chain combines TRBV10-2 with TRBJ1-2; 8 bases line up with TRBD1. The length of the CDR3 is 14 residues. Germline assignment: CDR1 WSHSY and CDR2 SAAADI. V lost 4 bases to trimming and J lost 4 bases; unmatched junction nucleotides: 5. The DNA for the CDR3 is TGCGCCAGCAGTGCGAACCAGGGGGCCTATGGCTACACCTTC. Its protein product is CASSANQGAYGYTF.

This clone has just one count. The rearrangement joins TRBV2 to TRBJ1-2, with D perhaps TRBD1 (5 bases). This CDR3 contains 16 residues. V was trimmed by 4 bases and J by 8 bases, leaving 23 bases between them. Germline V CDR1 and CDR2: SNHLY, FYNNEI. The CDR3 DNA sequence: TGTGCCAGCAGTGTTCCGTCGCAGGCCAGGGTTCGGGGCTACACCTTC. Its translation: CASSVPSQARVRGYTF.

The CDR3 DNA reads TGCGCCAGCACGCGTGGAAACACCATATATTTT. Protein sequence: CASTRGNTIYF. The chain is built from TRBV5-1 and TRBJ1-3; D gene uncertain. Germline CDR1 is SGHRS and CDR2 is YFSETQ. CDR3 length: 11 residues. Trimming stripped 6 bases from V and 3 bases from J, with 4 bases between. The variable domain in full, with the rest retrieved from reference TRBV5-1 and TRBJ1-3, is KAGVTQTPRYLIKTRGQQVTLSCSPISGHRSVSWYQQTPGQGLQFLFEYFSETQRNKGNFPGRFSGRQFSNSRSEMNVSTLELGDSALYLCASTRGNTIYFGEGSWLTVV.

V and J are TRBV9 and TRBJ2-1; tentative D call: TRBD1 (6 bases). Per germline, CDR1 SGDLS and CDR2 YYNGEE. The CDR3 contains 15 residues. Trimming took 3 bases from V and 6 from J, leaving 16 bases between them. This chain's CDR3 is CASSGGQQTLNEQFF. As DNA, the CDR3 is TGTGCCAGCAGCGGAGGACAGCAGACACTCAATGAGCAGTTCTTC.

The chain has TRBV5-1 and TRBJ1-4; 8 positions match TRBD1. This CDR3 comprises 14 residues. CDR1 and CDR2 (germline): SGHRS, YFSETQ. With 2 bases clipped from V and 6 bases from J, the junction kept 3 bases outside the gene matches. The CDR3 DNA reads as TGCGCCAGCAGCTTCGGACAGGGCGATGAAAAACTGTTTTTT. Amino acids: CASSFGQGDEKLFF.

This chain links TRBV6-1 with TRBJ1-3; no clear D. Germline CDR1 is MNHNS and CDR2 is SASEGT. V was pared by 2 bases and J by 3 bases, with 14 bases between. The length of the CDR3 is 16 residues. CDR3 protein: CASSEMSGAFGNTIYF. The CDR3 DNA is TGTGCCAGCAGTGAAATGTCAGGAGCATTTGGAAACACCATATATTTT.

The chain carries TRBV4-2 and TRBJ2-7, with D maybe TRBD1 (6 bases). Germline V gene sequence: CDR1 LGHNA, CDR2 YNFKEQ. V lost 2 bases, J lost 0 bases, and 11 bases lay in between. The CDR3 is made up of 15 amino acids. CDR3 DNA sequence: TGTGCCAGCAGCCAAACGTCACAGGGCTCCTACGAGCAGTACTTC. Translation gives CASSQTSQGSYEQYF.

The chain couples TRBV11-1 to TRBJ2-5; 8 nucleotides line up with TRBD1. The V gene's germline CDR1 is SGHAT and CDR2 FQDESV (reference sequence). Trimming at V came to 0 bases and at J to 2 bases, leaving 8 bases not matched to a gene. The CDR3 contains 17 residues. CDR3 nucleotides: TGTGCCAGCAGCTTAGCGGCGCAGGGGGCCGGTCAAGAGACCCAGTACTTC. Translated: CASSLAAQGAGQETQYF. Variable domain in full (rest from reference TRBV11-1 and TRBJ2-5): EAEVAQSPRYKITEKSQAVAFWCDPISGHATLYWYRQILGQGPELLVQFQDESVVDDSQLPKDRFSAERLKGVDSTLKIQPAELGDSAMYLCASSLAAQGAGQETQYFGPGTRLLVL.

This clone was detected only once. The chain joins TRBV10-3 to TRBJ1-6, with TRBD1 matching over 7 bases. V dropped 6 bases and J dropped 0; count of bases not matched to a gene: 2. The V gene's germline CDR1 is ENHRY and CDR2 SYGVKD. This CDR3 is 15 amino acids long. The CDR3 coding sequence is TGTGCCATCAGGGGGACAGACTCCTATAATTCACCCCTCCACTTT. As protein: CAIRGTDSYNSPLHF.

This CDR3 is CASSSSGARDTQYF. The CDR3 DNA is TGTGCCAGCAGCTCGAGCGGGGCTCGAGATACGCAGTATTTT. The chain is built from TRBV7-3 and TRBJ2-3, with 7 positions matching TRBD2. Losses at the gene ends were 4 bases for V and 5 bases for J; bases not matched to a gene: 6. Germline V gene sequence: CDR1 SGHTA, CDR2 FQGTGA. The CDR3 runs 14 residues.

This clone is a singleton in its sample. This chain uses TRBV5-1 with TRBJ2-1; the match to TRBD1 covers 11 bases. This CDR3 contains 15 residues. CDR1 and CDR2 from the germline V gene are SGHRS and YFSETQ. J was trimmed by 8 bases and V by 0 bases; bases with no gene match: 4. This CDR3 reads CASSLGTGGVHEQFF. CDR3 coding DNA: TGCGCCAGCAGCTTGGGGACAGGGGGCGTTCATGAGCAGTTCTTC.

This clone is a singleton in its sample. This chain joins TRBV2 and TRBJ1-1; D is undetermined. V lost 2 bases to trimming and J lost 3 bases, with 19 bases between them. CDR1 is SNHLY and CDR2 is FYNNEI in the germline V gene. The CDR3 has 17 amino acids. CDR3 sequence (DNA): TGTGCCAGCAGTGAAAGGTACCCCATGACCCTGGACACTGAAGCTTTCTTT. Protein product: CASSERYPMTLDTEAFF.

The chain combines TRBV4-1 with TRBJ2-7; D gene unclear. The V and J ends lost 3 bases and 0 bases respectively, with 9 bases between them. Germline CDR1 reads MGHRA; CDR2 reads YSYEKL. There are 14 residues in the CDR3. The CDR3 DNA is TGCGCCAGCAGCCATAGGAGCAACTCCTACGAGCAGTACTTC. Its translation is CASSHRSNSYEQYF.

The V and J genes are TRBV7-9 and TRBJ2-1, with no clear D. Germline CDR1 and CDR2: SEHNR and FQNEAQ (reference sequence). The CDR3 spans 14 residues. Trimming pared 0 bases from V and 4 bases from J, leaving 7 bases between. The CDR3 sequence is CASSLAMVYNEQFF. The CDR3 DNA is TGTGCCAGCAGCTTAGCTATGGTTTACAATGAGCAGTTCTTC.

CDR3 in amino acids: CASSFGGYSNQPQHF. CDR3 nucleotides: TGTGCCAGCAGCTTCGGGGGTTATAGCAATCAGCCCCAGCATTTT. The rearrangement joins TRBV5-8 to TRBJ1-5; D is perhaps TRBD1 (5 bases). Trimming removed 2 bases from V and 0 bases from J, with 9 bases in between. CDR3 length: 15 residues. Germline assignment: CDR1 SGHTS and CDR2 YDEGEE.

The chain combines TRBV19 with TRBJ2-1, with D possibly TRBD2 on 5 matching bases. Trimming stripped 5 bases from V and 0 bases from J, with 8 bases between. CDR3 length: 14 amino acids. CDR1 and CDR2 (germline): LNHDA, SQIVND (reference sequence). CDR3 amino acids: CASSLAGSYNEQFF. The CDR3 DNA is TGTGCCAGTAGTCTCGCGGGCTCCTACAATGAGCAGTTCTTC.

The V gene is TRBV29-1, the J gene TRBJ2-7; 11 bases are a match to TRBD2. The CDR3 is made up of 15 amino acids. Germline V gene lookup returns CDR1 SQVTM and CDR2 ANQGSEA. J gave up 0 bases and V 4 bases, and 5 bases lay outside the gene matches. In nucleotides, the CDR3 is TGCAGCGTTGTACTAGCGGGGGAGAGCTCCTACGAGCAGTACTTC. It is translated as CSVVLAGESSYEQYF.

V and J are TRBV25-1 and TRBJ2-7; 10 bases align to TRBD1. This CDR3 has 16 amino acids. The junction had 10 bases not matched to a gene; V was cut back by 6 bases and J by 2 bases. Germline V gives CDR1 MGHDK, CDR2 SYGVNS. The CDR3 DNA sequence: TGTGCCAGCAGCGCTGAACACGGGACAGGGGCCTACGAGCAGTACTTC. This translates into CASSAEHGTGAYEQYF.

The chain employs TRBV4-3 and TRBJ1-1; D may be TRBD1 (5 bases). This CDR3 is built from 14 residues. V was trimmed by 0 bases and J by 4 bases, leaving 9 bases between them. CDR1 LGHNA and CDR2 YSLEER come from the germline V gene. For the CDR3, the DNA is TGCGCCAGCAGCCAAGAGCAGGGTGGCACTGAAGCTTTCTTT. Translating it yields CASSQEQGGTEAFF.

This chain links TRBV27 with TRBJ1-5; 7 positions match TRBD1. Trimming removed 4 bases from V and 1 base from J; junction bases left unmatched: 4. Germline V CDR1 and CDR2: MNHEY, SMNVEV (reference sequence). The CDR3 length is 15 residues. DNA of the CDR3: TGTGCCAGCAGTTGGACAGGAGGAAGCAATCAGCCCCAGCATTTT. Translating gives CASSWTGGSNQPQHF.

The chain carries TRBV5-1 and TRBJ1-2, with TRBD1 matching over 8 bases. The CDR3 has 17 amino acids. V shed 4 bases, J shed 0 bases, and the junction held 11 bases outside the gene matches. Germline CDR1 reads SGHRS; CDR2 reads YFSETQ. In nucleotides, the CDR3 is TGCGCCAGCAGCGCGGAAGGGACAGGCAGAGCTAACTATGGCTACACCTTC. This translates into CASSAEGTGRANYGYTF.